The 10 T cell receptor beta chains below all came from one sample that was sequenced in a study of patients and donors after allogeneic stem cell transplantation. TCRdb used MiXCR to reprocess the RT-PCR reads, holding one entry per CDR3 protein. Of 900,000 to 1,000,000 distinct CDR3 sequences listed, more than 15% were seen once; the top ten hold 6%. The specimen sequenced was blood, either unsorted or a sorted T cell fraction (not recorded which). Source of these receptors: a human donor who was either an allogeneic HSCT recipient or a stem cell or donor lymphocyte infusion donor (not recorded which). It is not recorded whose cells these are; they may come from a transplant donor.

This clonotype was counted a few times. The chain joins TRBV12-3 or TRBV12-4 to TRBJ2-6; 12 bases are a match to TRBD1. Unmatched junction bases numbered 5, after V lost 8 bases and J lost 0 bases. The CDR3 length is 17 residues. The CDR3 DNA sequence: TGTGCCAGCGACGGGACAGGGGGCCTCTCTGGGGCCAACGTCCTGACTTTC. Translating gives CASDGTGGLSGANVLTF.

In this sample, this clonotype turned up many times. The chain joins TRBV5-1 to TRBJ2-7; 9 nucleotides match TRBD2. The CDR3 extends over 16 amino acids. Looked up from germline, CDR1 is SGHRS and CDR2 is YFSETQ. Germline trimming cut 4 bases from V and 2 bases from J; bases unmatched to any gene: 10. In DNA, the CDR3 is TGCGCCAGCAGCATAAATCCTAGCGGGACTCCCTACGAGCAGTACTTC. Encoded protein: CASSINPSGTPYEQYF.

This clonotype appeared many times. J is TRBJ2-1 and V is TRBV5-1, with D unclear. The CDR3 has 13 amino acids. Germline V gene sequence: CDR1 SGHRS, CDR2 YFSETQ. The ends were cut back, 0 bases at V and 6 bases at J, with 7 bases in the middle. The CDR3 loop reads CASSLAYGNEQFF. DNA for the CDR3: TGCGCCAGCAGCTTGGCCTATGGCAATGAGCAGTTCTTC.

This rearrangement joins TRBV29-1 to TRBJ1-1; D uncertain. V dropped 6 bases and J dropped 2 bases, with 22 bases sitting between them. The CDR3 runs 16 residues. Looked up from germline, CDR1 is SQVTM and CDR2 is ANQGSEA. In DNA form, the CDR3 reads TGCAGCGTCCTGCGACCTCCAACTTCACCCAACACTGAAGCTTTCTTT. Translation gives CSVLRPPTSPNTEAFF.

Only a few counts were recorded for this clonotype. This chain connects TRBV27 to TRBJ2-1, with D perhaps TRBD2 (6 bases). V dropped 3 bases and J dropped 0 bases, with 12 bases sitting between them. Germline values: CDR1 MNHEY, CDR2 SMNVEV (reference sequence). The CDR3 loop spans 16 amino acids. The CDR3 DNA is TGTGCCAGCAGTTTGATTTGGCGGGACTCCTACAATGAGCAGTTCTTC. Translation: CASSLIWRDSYNEQFF.

The sample holds a few counts of this clonotype. The V call is TRBV6-1, the J call TRBJ1-4, with D hard to call. V was clipped by 2 bases and J by 4 bases, with 11 bases between them. Germline CDR1 reads MNHNS; CDR2 reads SASEGT. This CDR3 region has 15 residues. CDR3 protein: CASSEIGVGNEKLFF. The CDR3, as DNA: TGTGCCAGCAGTGAAATAGGCGTCGGTAATGAAAAACTGTTTTTT.

The V call is TRBV5-1, the J call TRBJ2-2; 10 bases fit TRBD1. The CDR3 loop spans 15 amino acids. Germline V gene sequence: CDR1 SGHRS, CDR2 YFSETQ. Germline trimming cut 2 bases from V and 6 bases from J; bases unmatched to any gene: 4. CDR3 nucleotides: TGCGCCAGCAGCTTTGGGACAGGGGTCTCCGGGGAGCTGTTTTTT. This encodes CASSFGTGVSGELFF.

CDR3 coding DNA: TGCAGCGTTGGAGGCAATAACTATGGCTACACCTTC. This encodes CSVGGNNYGYTF. The rearrangement links TRBV29-1 to TRBJ1-2; the D is unclear. The ends were cut back, 4 bases at V and 1 base at J, with 7 bases in the middle. The CDR3 covers 12 residues. Germline CDR1 SQVTM, CDR2 ANQGSEA.

The sample holds a few counts of this clonotype. The chain joins TRBV4-1 to TRBJ2-1, with D tentatively TRBD1 (5 bases). The CDR3 loop spans 14 amino acids. Between the trimmed V and J ends, which lost 4 bases and 6 bases, there was a span of 13 bases. Germline CDR1 is MGHRA and CDR2 is YSYEKL. The CDR3 DNA reads as TGCGCCAGCAGCCTGGGGCTTGTATTCAATGAGCAGTTCTTC. This encodes CASSLGLVFNEQFF.

This sequence joins TRBV5-1 and TRBJ2-7, with TRBD1 matching over 7 bases. Germline V lookup: CDR1 SGHRS, CDR2 YFSETQ. The CDR3 extends over 15 amino acids. Trimming removed 3 bases from V and 0 bases from J; junction bases left unmatched: 6. The CDR3 region is CASSWRTGLSYEQYF. The DNA for the CDR3 is TGCGCCAGCAGCTGGCGGACAGGCCTCTCCTACGAGCAGTACTTC.